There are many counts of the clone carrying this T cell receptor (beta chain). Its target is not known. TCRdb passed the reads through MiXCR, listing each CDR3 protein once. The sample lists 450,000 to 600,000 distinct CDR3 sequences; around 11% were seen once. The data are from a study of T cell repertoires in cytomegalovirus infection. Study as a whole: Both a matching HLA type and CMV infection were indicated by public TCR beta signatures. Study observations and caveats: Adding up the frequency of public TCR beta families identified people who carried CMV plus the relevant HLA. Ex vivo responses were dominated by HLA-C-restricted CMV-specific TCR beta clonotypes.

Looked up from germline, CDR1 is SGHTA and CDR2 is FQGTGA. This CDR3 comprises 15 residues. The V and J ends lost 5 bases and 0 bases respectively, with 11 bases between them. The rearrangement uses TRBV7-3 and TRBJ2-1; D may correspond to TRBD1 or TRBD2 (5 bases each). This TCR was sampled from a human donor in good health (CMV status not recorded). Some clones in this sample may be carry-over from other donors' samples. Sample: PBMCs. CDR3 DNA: TGTGCCAGCAGCCCCGATGGGGGCTCCTACAATGAGCAGTTCTTC. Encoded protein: CASSPDGGSYNEQFF.